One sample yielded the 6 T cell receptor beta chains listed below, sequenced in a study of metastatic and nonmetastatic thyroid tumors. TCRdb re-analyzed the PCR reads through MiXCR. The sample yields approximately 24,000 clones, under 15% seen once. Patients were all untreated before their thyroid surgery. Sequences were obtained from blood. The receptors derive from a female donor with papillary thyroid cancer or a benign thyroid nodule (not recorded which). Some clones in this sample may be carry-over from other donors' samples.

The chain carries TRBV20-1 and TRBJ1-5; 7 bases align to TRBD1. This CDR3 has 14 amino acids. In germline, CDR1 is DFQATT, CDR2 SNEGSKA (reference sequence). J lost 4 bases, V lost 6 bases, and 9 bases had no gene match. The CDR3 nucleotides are TGCAGTGCAACTGCAGGGGGAATTAATCAGCCCCAGCATTTT. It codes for CSATAGGINQPQHF.

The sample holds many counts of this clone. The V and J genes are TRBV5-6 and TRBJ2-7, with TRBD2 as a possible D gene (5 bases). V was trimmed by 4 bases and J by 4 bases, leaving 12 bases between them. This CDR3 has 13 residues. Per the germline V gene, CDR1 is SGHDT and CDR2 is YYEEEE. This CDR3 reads CASSEGPEYEQYF. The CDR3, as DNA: TGTGCCAGCAGCGAGGGCCCGGAGTACGAGCAGTACTTC.

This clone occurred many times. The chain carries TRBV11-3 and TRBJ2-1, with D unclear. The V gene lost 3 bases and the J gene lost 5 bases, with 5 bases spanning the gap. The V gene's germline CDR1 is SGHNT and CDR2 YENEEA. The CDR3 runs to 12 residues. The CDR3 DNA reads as TGTGCCAGCAGCTTCGTGGACAATGAGCAGTTCTTC. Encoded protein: CASSFVDNEQFF.

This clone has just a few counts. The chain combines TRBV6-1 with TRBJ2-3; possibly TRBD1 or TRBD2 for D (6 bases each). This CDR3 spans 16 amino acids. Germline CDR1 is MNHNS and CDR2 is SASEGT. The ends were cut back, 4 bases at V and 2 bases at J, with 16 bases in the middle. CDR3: CASSVGAGGVTDTQYF. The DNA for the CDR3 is TGTGCCAGCAGTGTCGGTGCCGGGGGCGTCACAGATACGCAGTATTTT.

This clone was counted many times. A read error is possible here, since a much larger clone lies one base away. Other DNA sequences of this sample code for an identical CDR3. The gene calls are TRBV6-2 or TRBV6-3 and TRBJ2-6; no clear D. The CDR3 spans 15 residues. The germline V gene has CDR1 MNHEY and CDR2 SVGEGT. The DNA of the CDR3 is TGTGGCAGCAGTCCCTTGTTGGGGGGGGCCAACGTCCTGACTTTC. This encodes CGSSPLLGGANVLTF.

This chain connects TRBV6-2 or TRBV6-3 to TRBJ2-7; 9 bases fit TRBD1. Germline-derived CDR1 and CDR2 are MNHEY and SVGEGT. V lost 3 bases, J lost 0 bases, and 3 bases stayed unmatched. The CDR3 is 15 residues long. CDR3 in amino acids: CASSYTGGSSYEQYF. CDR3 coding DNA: TGTGCCAGCAGTTATACAGGGGGCAGCTCCTACGAGCAGTACTTC.